Presented here are 15 T cell receptor beta chains from one specimen sequenced in a study of OX40 agonist ivuxolimab in advanced cancers. The assay was immunoSEQ multiplex PCR, and TCRdb's table has in-frame clones only and misses some. Of 55,000 to 65,000 clones in the sample, around 89% were seen once. The sample here was CD4+ or CD8+ T cells sorted from blood, taken in a trial of the OX40 agonist ivuxolimab. These receptors all come from an adult with an advanced solid tumor such as melanoma, head and neck, liver or kidney cancer.

The chain joins TRBV6-5 to TRBJ1-3; 7 bases map to TRBD1. The CDR3 length is 14 residues. V lost 5 bases to trimming and J lost 2 bases; unmatched junction nucleotides: 3. Germline V CDR1 and CDR2: MNHEY, SVGAGI. The CDR3 sequence: CASSTTGTGNTIYF. In nucleotides, the CDR3 is TGTGCCAGCAGTACGACAGGGACTGGAAACACCATATATTTT.

This clone was detected only once. This chain connects TRBV20-1 to TRBJ2-7, with D possibly TRBD2 on 6 matching bases. Trimming took 4 bases from V and 3 from J, leaving 7 bases between them. Germline CDR1 is DFQATT and CDR2 is SNEGSKA (reference sequence). The CDR3 has 11 amino acids. CDR3 residues: CSATGGYEQYF. The CDR3 DNA reads TGCAGTGCTACCGGGGGCTACGAGCAGTACTTC.

V and J are TRBV23-1 and TRBJ1-2; D is uncertain. TRBV23-1 is an ORF, and what it does is uncertain. With 0 bases removed from V and 0 bases from J, the gap between germline ends came to 11 bases. The CDR3 is 16 residues long. CDR3 residues: CASSQSGRGSNYGYTF. DNA of the CDR3: TGCGCCAGCAGTCAATCGGGTCGAGGTTCTAACTATGGCTACACCTTC.

The chain employs TRBV7-9 and TRBJ1-1, with no clear D. The ends were cut back, 4 bases at V and 5 bases at J, with 14 bases in the middle. The length of the CDR3 is 14 residues. CDR1 and CDR2 from the germline V gene are SEHNR and FQNEAQ (reference sequence). CDR3 coding DNA: TGTGCCAGCAGCTGGAACCGGGAGGGAACTGAAGCTTTCTTT. Its protein is CASSWNREGTEAFF.

The DNA of the CDR3 is TGTGCCAGCAGCTCTACCACCGACTCTGGAAACACCATATATTTT. Encoded protein: CASSSTTDSGNTIYF. The genes are TRBV16 and TRBJ1-3; no reliable D call. The CDR3 is 15 residues long. V was clipped by 5 bases and J by 0 bases, with 11 bases between them. Germline V gene data show CDR1 as KGHSY and CDR2 as FQNENV. The whole variable domain, remainder taken from reference TRBV16 and TRBJ1-3, is GEEVAQTPKHLVRGEGQKAKLYCAPIKGHSYVFWYQQVLKNEFKFLISFQNENVFDETGMPKERFSAKCLPNSPCSLEIQATKLEDSAVYFCASSSTTDSGNTIYFGEGSWLTVV.

This sequence joins TRBV6-1 and TRBJ1-2; D is possibly TRBD1 (5 bases). V was shortened by 2 bases and J by 5 bases, with 9 bases between the two germline ends. Looked up from germline, CDR1 is MNHNS and CDR2 is SASEGT. CDR3 length: 13 amino acids. DNA of the CDR3: TGTGCCAGCAGTGAATCCAGGGAATATGGCTACACCTTC. This sequence encodes CASSESREYGYTF.

J is TRBJ2-5 and V is TRBV30; D is possibly TRBD2 (6 bases). V lost 3 bases, J lost 2 bases, and 16 bases lay in between. CDR1 and CDR2 (germline): GTSNPN, SVGIG (reference sequence). The CDR3 length is 15 residues. The CDR3 loop is CAWREAGLKQETQYF. The DNA of the CDR3 is TGTGCCTGGAGGGAGGCAGGACTAAAGCAAGAGACCCAGTACTTC.

The chain has TRBV7-9 and TRBJ2-7, with D perhaps being TRBD1 or TRBD2 (5 bases each). Trimming removed 2 bases from V and 2 bases from J, with 13 bases in between. This CDR3 has 15 residues. Germline assignment: CDR1 SEHNR and CDR2 FQNEAQ (reference sequence). The CDR3 region has the DNA TGTGCCAGCAGCTTAACGGGACGGGAAGCCTACGAGCAGTACTTC. Translating it yields CASSLTGREAYEQYF. Drawing the rest from reference TRBV7-9 and TRBJ2-7, the complete variable domain is DTGVSQNPRHKITKRGQNVTFRCDPISEHNRLYWYRQTLGQGPEFLTYFQNEAQLEKSRLLSDRFSAERPKGSFSTLEIQRTEQGDSAMYLCASSLTGREAYEQYFGPGTRLTVT.

DNA for the CDR3: TGTGCCAGCAGTTACACGCAGGGCAATCAGCCCCAGCATTTT. Translation gives CASSYTQGNQPQHF. The rearrangement uses TRBV6-9 and TRBJ1-5; no firm D call. Germline CDR1 reads MNHGY; CDR2 reads SVAAGI. The CDR3 is 14 residues long. V dropped 3 bases and J dropped 2 bases, with 8 bases sitting between them.

Concerning this clone: A read error may account for a junction end that differs from germline. The chain combines TRBV5-3 with TRBJ2-1, with 10 bases lining up with TRBD2. TRBV5-3 is annotated as an ORF whose role is uncertain. CDR3 length equals 15 residues. In DNA, the CDR3 is TGTGCCAGCAGCTTGGTAACTAGCGGGGTCAATGAGCAGTTCTTC. This translates into CASSLVTSGVNEQFF.

The chain employs TRBV6-5 and TRBJ2-2; D is unclear. This CDR3 is 13 amino acids long. CDR1 is MNHEY, CDR2 SVGAGI, per germline. V was pared by 6 bases and J by 9 bases, with 14 bases between. CDR3 region: CASSPGRYWELFF. In nucleotides, the CDR3 is TGTGCCAGCAGCCCCGGCCGCTACTGGGAGCTGTTTTTT.

The chain links TRBV7-2 to TRBJ2-7; TRBD2 agrees at 10 bases. CDR1 and CDR2 (germline): SGHTA, FQGNSA. The CDR3 is 15 amino acids. V trimming: 2 bases; J trimming: 5 bases; junction bases outside the gene matches: 6. CDR3 DNA: TGTGCCAGCAGCTTAATAGCGGGAGGCGGGCACGAGCAGTACTTC. Protein sequence: CASSLIAGGGHEQYF.

V usage is TRBV7-2 and J usage is TRBJ2-1; 13 nucleotides agree with TRBD2. CDR3 length: 15 amino acids. Germline values: CDR1 SGHTA, CDR2 FQGNSA. V was pared by 5 bases and J by 10 bases, with 8 bases of the junction left unmatched. The chain's CDR3 is CASSNGLAGVREQFF. Written as DNA, the CDR3 is TGTGCCAGCAGCAACGGACTAGCGGGAGTCCGAGAGCAGTTCTTC.

This clone appeared once. The chain employs TRBV7-3 and TRBJ2-7; 8 bases match TRBD2. This CDR3 comprises 15 residues. Germline V lookup: CDR1 SGHTA, CDR2 FQGTGA. The J segment lost 2 bases and the V segment lost 8 bases, leaving 11 bases of the junction unmatched. CDR3 sequence reads: CASSPGGANPYEQYF. The CDR3 region has the DNA TGTGCCAGCTCCCCCGGGGGGGCGAACCCCTACGAGCAGTACTTC.

CDR3 in DNA: TGCAGTGCAACGAACAGGGGTGAGCAGTTCTTC. It specifies CSATNRGEQFF. The chain joins TRBV20-1 to TRBJ2-1; 7 bases line up with TRBD1. From germline, CDR1 is DFQATT and CDR2 SNEGSKA (reference sequence). V trimming: 6 bases; J trimming: 9 bases; junction bases outside the gene matches: 5. The CDR3 has 11 residues.